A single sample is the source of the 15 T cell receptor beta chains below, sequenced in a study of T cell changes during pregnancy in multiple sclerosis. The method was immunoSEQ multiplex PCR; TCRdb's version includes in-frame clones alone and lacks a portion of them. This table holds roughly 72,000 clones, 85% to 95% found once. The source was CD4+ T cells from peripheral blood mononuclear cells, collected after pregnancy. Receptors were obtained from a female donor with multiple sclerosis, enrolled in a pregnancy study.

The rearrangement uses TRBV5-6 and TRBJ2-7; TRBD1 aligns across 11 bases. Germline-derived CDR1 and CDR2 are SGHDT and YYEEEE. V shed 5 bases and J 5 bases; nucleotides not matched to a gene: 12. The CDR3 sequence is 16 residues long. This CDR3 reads CASRLGQGVSGNEQYF. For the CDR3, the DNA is TGTGCCAGCAGACTGGGACAGGGGGTCTCGGGGAACGAGCAGTACTTC.

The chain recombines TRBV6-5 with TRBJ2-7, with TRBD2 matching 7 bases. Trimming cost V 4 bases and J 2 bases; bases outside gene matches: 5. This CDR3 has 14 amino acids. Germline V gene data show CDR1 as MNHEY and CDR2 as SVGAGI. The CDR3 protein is CASSSQAGPYEQYF. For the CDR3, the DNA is TGTGCCAGCAGTTCTCAAGCGGGACCCTACGAGCAGTACTTC.

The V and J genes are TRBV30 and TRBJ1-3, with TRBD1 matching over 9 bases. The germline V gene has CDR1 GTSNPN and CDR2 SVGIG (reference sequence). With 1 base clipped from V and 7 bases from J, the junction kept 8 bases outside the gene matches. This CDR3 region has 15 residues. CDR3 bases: TGTGCCTGGAGTGACCTGGGACAGGGATACAACACCATATATTTT. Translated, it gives CAWSDLGQGYNTIYF.

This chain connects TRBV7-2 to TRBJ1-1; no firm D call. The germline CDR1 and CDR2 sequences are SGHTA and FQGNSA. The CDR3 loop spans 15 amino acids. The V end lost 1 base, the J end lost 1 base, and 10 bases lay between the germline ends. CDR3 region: CASSLVRAPNTEAFF. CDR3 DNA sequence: TGTGCCAGCAGCTTAGTCCGCGCCCCGAACACTGAAGCTTTCTTT.

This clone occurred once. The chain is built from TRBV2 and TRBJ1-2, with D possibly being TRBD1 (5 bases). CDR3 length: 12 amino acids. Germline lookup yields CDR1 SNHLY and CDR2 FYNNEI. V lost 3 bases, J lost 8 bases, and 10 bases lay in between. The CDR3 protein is CASSEAGKGYTF. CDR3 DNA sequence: TGTGCCAGCAGTGAGGCAGGGAAAGGCTACACCTTC.

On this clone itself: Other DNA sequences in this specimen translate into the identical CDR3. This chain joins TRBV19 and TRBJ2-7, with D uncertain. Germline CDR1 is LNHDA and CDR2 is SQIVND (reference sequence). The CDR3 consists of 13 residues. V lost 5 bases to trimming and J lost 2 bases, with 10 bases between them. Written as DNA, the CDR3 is TGTGCCAGTAGTTTGGCGGTTACCTACGAGCAGTACTTC. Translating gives CASSLAVTYEQYF.

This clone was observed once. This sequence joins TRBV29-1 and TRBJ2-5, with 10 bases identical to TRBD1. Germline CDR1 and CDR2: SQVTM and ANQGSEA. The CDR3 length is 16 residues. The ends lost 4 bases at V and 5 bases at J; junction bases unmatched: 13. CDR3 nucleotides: TGCAGCGTTGTAACCTCCCCGGGACAGGGGACGGAGACCCAGTACTTC. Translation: CSVVTSPGQGTETQYF.

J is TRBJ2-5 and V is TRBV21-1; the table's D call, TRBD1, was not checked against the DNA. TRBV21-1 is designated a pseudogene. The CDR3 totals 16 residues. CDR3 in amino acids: CASSKARTGNQETQYF. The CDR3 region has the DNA TGTGCCAGCAGCAAAGCGAGGACAGGGAATCAAGAGACCCAGTACTTC.

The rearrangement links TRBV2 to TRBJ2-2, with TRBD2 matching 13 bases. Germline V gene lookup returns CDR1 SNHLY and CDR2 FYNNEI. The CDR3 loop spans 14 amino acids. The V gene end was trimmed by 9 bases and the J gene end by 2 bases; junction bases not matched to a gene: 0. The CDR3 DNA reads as TGTGCCAGGGGACTAGCGGGAAACACCGGGGAGCTGTTTTTT. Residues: CARGLAGNTGELFF.

The CDR3 coding sequence is TGTGCCAGCACCCCGGGGGCAACTAATGAAAAACTGTTTTTT. Translation: CASTPGATNEKLFF. The chain links TRBV28 to TRBJ1-4; TRBD1 is a possible D gene (5 bases). Germline CDR1 and CDR2: MDHEN and SYDVKM. The V and J ends lost 7 bases and 0 bases respectively, with 9 bases between them. The CDR3 loop spans 14 amino acids.

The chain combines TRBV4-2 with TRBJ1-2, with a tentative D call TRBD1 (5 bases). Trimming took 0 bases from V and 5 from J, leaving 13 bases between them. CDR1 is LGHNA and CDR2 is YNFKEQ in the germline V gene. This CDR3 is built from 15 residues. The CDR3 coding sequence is TGTGCCAGCAGCCAAGAGGTCCAGGGAAATTATGGCTACACCTTC. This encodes CASSQEVQGNYGYTF.

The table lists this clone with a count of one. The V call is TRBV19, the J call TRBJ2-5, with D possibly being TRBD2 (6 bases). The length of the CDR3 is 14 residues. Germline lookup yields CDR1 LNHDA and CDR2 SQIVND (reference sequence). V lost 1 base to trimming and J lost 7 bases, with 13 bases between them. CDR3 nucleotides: TGTGCCAGTAGTATAGGGATCCAGGGAGGGACCCAGTACTTC. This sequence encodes CASSIGIQGGTQYF. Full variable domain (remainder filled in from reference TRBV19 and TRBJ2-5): DGGITQSPKYLFRKEGQNVTLSCEQNLNHDAMYWYRQDPGQGLRLIYYSQIVNDFQKGDIAEGYSVSREKKESFPLTVTSAQKNPTAFYLCASSIGIQGGTQYFGPGTRLLVL.

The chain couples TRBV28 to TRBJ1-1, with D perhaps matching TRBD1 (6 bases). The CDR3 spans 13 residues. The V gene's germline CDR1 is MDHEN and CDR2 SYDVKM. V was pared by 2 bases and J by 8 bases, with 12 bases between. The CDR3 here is CASSLRGAKEAFF. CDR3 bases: TGTGCCAGCAGTTTACGGGGGGCCAAGGAAGCTTTCTTT.

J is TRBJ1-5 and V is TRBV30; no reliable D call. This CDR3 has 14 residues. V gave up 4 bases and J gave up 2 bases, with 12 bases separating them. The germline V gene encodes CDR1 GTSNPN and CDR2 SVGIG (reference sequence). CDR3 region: CAWNNLGGNQPQHF. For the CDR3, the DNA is TGTGCCTGGAACAACCTTGGAGGCAATCAGCCCCAGCATTTT.

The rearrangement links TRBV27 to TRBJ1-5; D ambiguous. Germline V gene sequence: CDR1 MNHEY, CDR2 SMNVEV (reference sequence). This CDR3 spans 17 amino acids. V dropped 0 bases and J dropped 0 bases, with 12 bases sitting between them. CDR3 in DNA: TGTGCCAGCAGTTTATCGGGTGGGTGGGCTAGCAATCAGCCCCAGCATTTT. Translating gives CASSLSGGWASNQPQHF.